The sequence of this TCR beta chain was determined in a study of memory CD4+ T cells and cytomegalovirus serostatus. Single viable CD3+CD4+CD8-CD45RO+ cells were sorted as the memory CD4+ T cells. TCRdb's table, derived via immunoSEQ multiplex PCR, lists solely in-frame clones and lacks some. The sample has 45,000 to 70,000 clones, approximately 81% seen once. Sequencing used memory CD4+ T cells from blood. This sequence was found in an adult in good health and CMV-seronegative. Some clones in this sample may be carry-over from other donors' samples.

The CDR3 DNA follows: TGTGCCACCAGCAGAGGACTACCGCCATCCTACGAGCAGTACTTC. Its protein product is CATSRGLPPSYEQYF. V is TRBV15 and J is TRBJ2-7; perhaps TRBD2 as D (5 bases). The germline V gene encodes CDR1 LNHNV and CDR2 YYDKDF (reference sequence). V was cut by 1 base and J by 1 base, with 11 bases left in between. This CDR3 comprises 15 residues.